These T cell receptor beta chains were read from a single sample in a study of identical twins. TCRdb fed the 5' RACE reads into MiXCR, producing one record per CDR3 protein. The table has just under 550,000 distinct CDR3 sequences, roughly 15% seen once. This sample was also put to use in a study of yellow fever vaccine responses in identical twins.

Material: CD4+ T cells sorted from blood. Receptor source: a woman between 18 and 30 years old in good health. CDR3s include the opening cysteine and the closing phenylalanine or tryptophan. The order of the fields is V gene, D gene, J gene, clone size, CDR3 protein, CDR3 DNA. A D gene is named only where the DNA matches it firmly. Clone size, where shown, is once, few, many, or a class for clones that have expanded.

v_gene: TRBV3-1; d_gene: -; j_gene: TRBJ2-3; abundance: few; CDR3aa: CASSPPGDISTDTQYF; CDR3nt: TGTGCCAGCAGCCCTCCCGGGGACATAAGCACAGATACGCAGTATTTT
v_gene: TRBV5-1; d_gene: TRBD2; j_gene: TRBJ2-3; abundance: few; CDR3aa: CASSQGTSGLADTQYF; CDR3nt: TGCGCCAGCAGCCAAGGGACTAGCGGGCTGGCAGATACGCAGTATTTT
v_gene: TRBV11-2; d_gene: -; j_gene: TRBJ2-2; abundance: -; CDR3aa: CASSWLLKGQTNTGELFF; CDR3nt: TGTGCCAGCAGCTGGCTACTCAAGGGACAAACGAACACCGGGGAGCTGTTTTTT
v_gene: TRBV28; d_gene: -; j_gene: TRBJ2-4; abundance: few; CDR3aa: CASSLHGGGTTKNIQYF; CDR3nt: TGTGCCAGCAGTTTACACGGAGGGGGAACGACCAAAAACATTCAGTACTTC
v_gene: TRBV5-1; d_gene: TRBD1; j_gene: TRBJ2-3; abundance: -; CDR3aa: CASSLVTGKDTQYF; CDR3nt: TGCGCCAGCAGCTTGGTGACAGGGAAAGATACGCAGTATTTT
v_gene: TRBV20-1; d_gene: -; j_gene: TRBJ2-1; abundance: -; CDR3aa: CSATLREQFF; CDR3nt: TGCAGTGCTACCCTACGTGAGCAGTTCTTC
v_gene: TRBV29-1; d_gene: -; j_gene: TRBJ2-5; abundance: -; CDR3aa: CSSGVLGETQYF; CDR3nt: TGCAGCAGTGGGGTTTTGGGGGAGACCCAGTACTTC
v_gene: TRBV29-1; d_gene: TRBD1; j_gene: TRBJ2-5; abundance: -; CDR3aa: CSVGRDSSRETQYF; CDR3nt: TGCAGCGTCGGCCGGGACAGCTCGAGGGAGACCCAGTACTTC
v_gene: TRBV7-8; d_gene: TRBD2; j_gene: TRBJ2-3; abundance: -; CDR3aa: CASSLGRLAGKPTDTQYF; CDR3nt: TGTGCCAGCAGCTTAGGGAGACTAGCGGGAAAACCCACAGATACGCAGTATTTT
v_gene: TRBV27; d_gene: TRBD2; j_gene: TRBJ2-7; abundance: -; CDR3aa: CASRGYGGGPYEQYF; CDR3nt: TGTGCCAGCAGAGGCTACGGCGGGGGTCCCTACGAGCAGTACTTC
v_gene: TRBV10-2; d_gene: TRBD2; j_gene: TRBJ2-7; abundance: -; CDR3aa: CASSGLAGEDEQYF; CDR3nt: TGCGCCAGCAGTGGACTAGCGGGAGAGGACGAGCAGTACTTC
v_gene: TRBV12-3/TRBV12-4; d_gene: -; j_gene: TRBJ1-2; abundance: many; CDR3aa: CASREGDYGYTF; CDR3nt: TGTGCCTCCAGGGAAGGGGACTATGGCTACACCTTC
v_gene: TRBV24-1; d_gene: TRBD2; j_gene: TRBJ2-2; abundance: few; CDR3aa: CATGLAGVGGELFF; CDR3nt: TGTGCCACGGGACTAGCGGGAGTTGGCGGGGAGCTGTTTTTT
v_gene: TRBV24-1; d_gene: -; j_gene: TRBJ2-1; abundance: few; CDR3aa: CATDLAPDRLSYNEQFF; CDR3nt: TGTGCCACTGACTTAGCTCCGGACCGCCTTTCCTACAATGAGCAGTTCTTC
v_gene: TRBV7-8; d_gene: TRBD1; j_gene: TRBJ2-2; abundance: many; CDR3aa: CASILGQGARNTGELFF; CDR3nt: TGTGCCAGCATACTGGGACAGGGGGCGCGAAACACCGGGGAGCTGTTTTTT
v_gene: TRBV20-1; d_gene: TRBD2; j_gene: TRBJ2-1; abundance: few; CDR3aa: CSARDRAGSYNEQFF; CDR3nt: TGCAGTGCTAGAGACCGAGCGGGGTCTTACAATGAGCAGTTCTTC
v_gene: TRBV5-1; d_gene: -; j_gene: TRBJ2-1; abundance: few; CDR3aa: CASSSGGHSYNEQFF; CDR3nt: TGCGCCAGCAGCTCCGGAGGCCACTCCTACAATGAGCAGTTCTTC
v_gene: TRBV6-5; d_gene: TRBD1; j_gene: TRBJ2-5; abundance: few; CDR3aa: CASSYSDRGWETQYF; CDR3nt: TGTGCCAGCAGTTACTCGGACAGGGGGTGGGAGACCCAGTACTTC
v_gene: TRBV29-1; d_gene: TRBD2; j_gene: TRBJ2-1; abundance: many; CDR3aa: CSVYTSGGSEQFF; CDR3nt: TGCAGCGTTTATACTAGCGGGGGTAGTGAGCAGTTCTTC
v_gene: TRBV5-8; d_gene: -; j_gene: TRBJ2-7; abundance: -; CDR3aa: CASRSRLFYEQYF; CDR3nt: TGTGCCAGCAGATCCAGGCTTTTCTACGAGCAGTACTTC
v_gene: TRBV7-2; d_gene: TRBD1; j_gene: TRBJ2-7; abundance: few; CDR3aa: CASTHGQVYEQYF; CDR3nt: TGTGCCAGCACCCACGGACAGGTCTACGAGCAGTACTTC
v_gene: TRBV11-2; d_gene: TRBD2; j_gene: TRBJ2-1; abundance: -; CDR3aa: CASSFGGYSEQFF; CDR3nt: TGTGCCAGCAGCTTCGGGGGGTACAGTGAGCAGTTCTTC
v_gene: TRBV3-1; d_gene: -; j_gene: TRBJ2-3; abundance: -; CDR3aa: CASKWGGGRVTDTQYF; CDR3nt: TGTGCCAGCAAATGGGGAGGGGGACGAGTTACAGATACGCAGTATTTT
v_gene: TRBV28; d_gene: TRBD1; j_gene: TRBJ2-1; abundance: few; CDR3aa: CASSSSGQWYGPNEQFF; CDR3nt: TGTGCCAGCAGTTCATCGGGACAGTGGTATGGGCCCAATGAGCAGTTCTTC
v_gene: TRBV7-8; d_gene: -; j_gene: TRBJ1-2; abundance: few; CDR3aa: CASSLGRGAEGYTF; CDR3nt: TGTGCCAGCAGCTTAGGACGGGGGGCCGAAGGCTACACCTTC
v_gene: TRBV12-3/TRBV12-4; d_gene: -; j_gene: TRBJ2-2; abundance: few; CDR3aa: CAKGGGNTGELFF; CDR3nt: TGTGCCAAAGGAGGGGGGAACACCGGGGAGCTGTTTTTT
v_gene: TRBV7-3; d_gene: -; j_gene: TRBJ2-3; abundance: -; CDR3aa: CASSSQGLDADTQYF; CDR3nt: TGTGCCAGCAGCTCCCAGGGTCTTGATGCGGATACGCAGTATTTT
v_gene: TRBV20-1; d_gene: TRBD2; j_gene: TRBJ2-7; abundance: -; CDR3aa: CSARAAGAHEQYF; CDR3nt: TGCAGTGCTCGGGCTGCGGGAGCTCACGAGCAGTACTTC
v_gene: TRBV25-1; d_gene: TRBD2; j_gene: TRBJ2-1; abundance: -; CDR3aa: CASSASGASSYNEQFF; CDR3nt: TGTGCCAGCAGCGCTAGCGGGGCCAGCTCCTACAATGAGCAGTTCTTC
v_gene: TRBV20-1; d_gene: -; j_gene: TRBJ1-1; abundance: few; CDR3aa: CSARGMNTEAFF; CDR3nt: TGCAGTGCTAGAGGTATGAACACTGAAGCTTTCTTT
v_gene: TRBV29-1; d_gene: TRBD2; j_gene: TRBJ2-1; abundance: -; CDR3aa: CSGLAGTSSYNEQFF; CDR3nt: TGCAGCGGACTAGCGGGGACCAGCTCCTACAATGAGCAGTTCTTC
v_gene: TRBV5-1; d_gene: -; j_gene: TRBJ2-3; abundance: -; CDR3aa: CASSHSAGPLTDTQYF; CDR3nt: TGCGCCAGCAGCCATTCCGCCGGACCTTTGACAGATACGCAGTATTTT
v_gene: TRBV5-1; d_gene: TRBD2; j_gene: TRBJ2-2; abundance: few; CDR3aa: CASSSRLADTGELFF; CDR3nt: TGCGCCAGCAGCTCCAGACTAGCGGATACCGGGGAGCTGTTTTTT
v_gene: TRBV25-1; d_gene: -; j_gene: TRBJ1-2; abundance: few; CDR3aa: CASSEIGDPYGYTF; CDR3nt: TGTGCCAGCAGTGAAATCGGGGACCCCTATGGCTACACCTTC
v_gene: TRBV4-1; d_gene: -; j_gene: TRBJ2-5; abundance: -; CDR3aa: CASSQHPQETQYF; CDR3nt: TGCGCCAGCAGCCAACATCCTCAAGAGACCCAGTACTTC
v_gene: TRBV5-1; d_gene: TRBD1; j_gene: TRBJ2-1; abundance: -; CDR3aa: CASRQGFDEQFF; CDR3nt: TGCGCCAGCAGACAGGGGTTCGATGAGCAGTTCTTC
v_gene: TRBV29-1; d_gene: TRBD2; j_gene: TRBJ2-3; abundance: few; CDR3aa: CSVEGPSGGLGKQYF; CDR3nt: TGCAGCGTTGAAGGCCCTAGCGGGGGCCTGGGTAAGCAGTATTTT
v_gene: TRBV7-9; d_gene: -; j_gene: TRBJ2-2; abundance: -; CDR3aa: CASSLESVAGELFF; CDR3nt: TGTGCCAGCAGCTTAGAATCTGTCGCCGGGGAGCTGTTTTTT